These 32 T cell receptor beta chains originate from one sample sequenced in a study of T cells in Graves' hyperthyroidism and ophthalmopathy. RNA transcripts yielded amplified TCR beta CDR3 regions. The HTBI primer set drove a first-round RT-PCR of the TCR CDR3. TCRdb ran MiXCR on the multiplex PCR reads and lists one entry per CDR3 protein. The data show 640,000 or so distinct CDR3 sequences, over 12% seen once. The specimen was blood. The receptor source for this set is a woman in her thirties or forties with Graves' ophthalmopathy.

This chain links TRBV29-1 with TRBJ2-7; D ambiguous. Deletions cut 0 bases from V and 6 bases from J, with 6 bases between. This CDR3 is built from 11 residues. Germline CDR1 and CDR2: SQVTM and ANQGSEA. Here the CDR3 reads CSVEDASEQYF. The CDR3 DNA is TGCAGCGTTGAAGATGCCAGCGAGCAGTACTTC.

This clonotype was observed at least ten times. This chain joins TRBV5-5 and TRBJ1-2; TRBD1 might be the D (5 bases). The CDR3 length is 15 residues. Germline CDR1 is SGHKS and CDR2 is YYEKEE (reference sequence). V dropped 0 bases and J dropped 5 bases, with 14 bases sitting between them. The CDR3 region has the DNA TGTGCCAGCAGCTTGGTTGCAGGGATTCAGTATGGCTACACCTTC. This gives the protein CASSLVAGIQYGYTF.

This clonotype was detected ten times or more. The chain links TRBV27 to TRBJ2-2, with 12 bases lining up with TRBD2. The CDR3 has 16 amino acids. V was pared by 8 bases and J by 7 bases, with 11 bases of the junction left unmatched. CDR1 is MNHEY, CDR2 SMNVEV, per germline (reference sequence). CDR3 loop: CASGRTSGMGGGELFF. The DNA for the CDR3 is TGTGCCAGCGGGAGGACTAGCGGGATGGGGGGCGGGGAGCTGTTTTTT.

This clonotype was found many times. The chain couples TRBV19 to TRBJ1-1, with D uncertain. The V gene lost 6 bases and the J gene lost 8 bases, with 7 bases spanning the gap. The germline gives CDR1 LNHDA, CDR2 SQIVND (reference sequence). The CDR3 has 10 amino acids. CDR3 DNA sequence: TGTGCCAGTAGGCGACACGAAGCTTTCTTT. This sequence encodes CASRRHEAFF.

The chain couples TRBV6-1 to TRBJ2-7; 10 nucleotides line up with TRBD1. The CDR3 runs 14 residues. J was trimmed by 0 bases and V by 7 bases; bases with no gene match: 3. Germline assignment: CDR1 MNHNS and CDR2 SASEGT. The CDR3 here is CASNRDRGSYEQYF. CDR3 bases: TGTGCCAGCAACCGGGACAGGGGCTCCTACGAGCAGTACTTC.

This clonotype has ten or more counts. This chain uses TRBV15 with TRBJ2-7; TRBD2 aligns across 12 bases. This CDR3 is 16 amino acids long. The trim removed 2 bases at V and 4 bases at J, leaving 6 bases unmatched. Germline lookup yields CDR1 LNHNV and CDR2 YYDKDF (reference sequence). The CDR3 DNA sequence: TGTGCCACCAGCAGATCGAGGACTAGCGGGGATTACGAGCAGTACTTC. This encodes CATSRSRTSGDYEQYF.

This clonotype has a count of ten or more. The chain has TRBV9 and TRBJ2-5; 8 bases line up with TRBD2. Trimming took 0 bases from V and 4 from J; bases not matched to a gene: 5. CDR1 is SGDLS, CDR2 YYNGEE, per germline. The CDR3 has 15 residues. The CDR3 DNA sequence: TGTGCCAGCAGCGTAGAAGCGGGAGTCACAGAGACCCAGTACTTC. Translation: CASSVEAGVTETQYF. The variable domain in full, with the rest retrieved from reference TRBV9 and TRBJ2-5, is DSGVTQTPKHLITATGQRVTLRCSPRSGDLSVYWYQQSLDQGLQFLIQYYNGEERAKGNILERFSAQQFPDLHSELNLSSLELGDSALYFCASSVEAGVTETQYFGPGTRLLVL.

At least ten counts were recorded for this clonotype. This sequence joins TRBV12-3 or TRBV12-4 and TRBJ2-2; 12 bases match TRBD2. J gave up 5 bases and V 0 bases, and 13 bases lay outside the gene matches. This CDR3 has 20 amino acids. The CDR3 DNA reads TGTGCCAGCAGTTTAGCCGGCGGAAGACTAGCGGGAGTAGGGACCGGGGAGCTGTTTTTT. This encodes CASSLAGGRLAGVGTGELFF.

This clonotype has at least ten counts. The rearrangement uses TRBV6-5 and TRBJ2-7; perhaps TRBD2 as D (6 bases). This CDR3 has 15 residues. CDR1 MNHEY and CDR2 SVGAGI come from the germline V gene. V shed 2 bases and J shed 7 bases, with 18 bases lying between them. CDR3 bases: TGTGCCAGCAGTTACGGCGGGATCCACAAATGGGAGCAGTACTTC. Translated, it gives CASSYGGIHKWEQYF.

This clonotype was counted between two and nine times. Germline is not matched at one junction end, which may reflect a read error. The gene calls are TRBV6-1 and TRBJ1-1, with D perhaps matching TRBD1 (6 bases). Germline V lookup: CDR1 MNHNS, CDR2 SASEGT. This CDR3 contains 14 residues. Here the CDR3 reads CAGSELGANTEAFF. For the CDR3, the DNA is TGTGCCGGCAGTGAACTGGGGGCAAACACTGAAGCTTTCTTT.

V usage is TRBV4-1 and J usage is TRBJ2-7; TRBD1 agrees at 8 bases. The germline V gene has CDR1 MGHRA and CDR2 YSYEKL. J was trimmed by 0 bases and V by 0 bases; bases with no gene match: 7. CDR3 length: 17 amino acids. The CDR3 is CASSQDLRTGSSYEQYF. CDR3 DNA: TGCGCCAGCAGCCAAGATCTAAGGACAGGGAGCTCCTACGAGCAGTACTTC.

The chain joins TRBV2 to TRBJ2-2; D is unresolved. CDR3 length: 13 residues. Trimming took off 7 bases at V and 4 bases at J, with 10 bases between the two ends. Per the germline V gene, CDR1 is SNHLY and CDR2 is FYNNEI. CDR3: CASIGFPTGELFF. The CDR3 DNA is TGTGCCAGCATTGGGTTCCCCACCGGGGAGCTGTTTTTT. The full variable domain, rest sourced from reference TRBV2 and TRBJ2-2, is EPEVTQTPSHQVTQMGQEVILRCVPISNHLYFYWYRQILGQKVEFLVSFYNNEISEKSEIFDDQFSVERPDGSNFTLKIRSTKLEDSAMYFCASIGFPTGELFFGEGSRLTVL.

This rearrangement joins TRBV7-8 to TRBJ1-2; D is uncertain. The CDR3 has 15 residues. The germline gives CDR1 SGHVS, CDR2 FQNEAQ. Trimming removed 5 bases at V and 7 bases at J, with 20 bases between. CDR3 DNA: TGTGCCAGCAGCCATGGGCAGACTTCATCTCCTGGCTACACCTTC. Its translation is CASSHGQTSSPGYTF.

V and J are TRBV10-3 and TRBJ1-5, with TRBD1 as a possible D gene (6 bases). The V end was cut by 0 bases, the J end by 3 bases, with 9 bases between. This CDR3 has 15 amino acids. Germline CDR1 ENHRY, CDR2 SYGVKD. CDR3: CAISESGGPNQPQHF. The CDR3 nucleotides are TGTGCCATCAGTGAGTCGGGGGGCCCCAATCAGCCCCAGCATTTT.

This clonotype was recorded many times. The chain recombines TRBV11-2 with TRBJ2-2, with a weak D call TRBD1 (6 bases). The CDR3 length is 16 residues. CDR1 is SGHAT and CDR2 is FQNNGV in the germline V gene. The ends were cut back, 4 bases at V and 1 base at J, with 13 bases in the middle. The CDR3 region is CASSSVPGQNTGELFF. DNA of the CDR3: TGTGCCAGCAGCTCCGTTCCGGGACAGAACACCGGGGAGCTGTTTTTT.

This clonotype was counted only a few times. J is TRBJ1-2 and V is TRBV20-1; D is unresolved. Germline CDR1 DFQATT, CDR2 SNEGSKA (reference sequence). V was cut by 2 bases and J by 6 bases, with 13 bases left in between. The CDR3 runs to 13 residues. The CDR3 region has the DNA TGCAGTGCTAGAATACACCGCGTTGATGGCTACACCTTC. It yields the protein CSARIHRVDGYTF.

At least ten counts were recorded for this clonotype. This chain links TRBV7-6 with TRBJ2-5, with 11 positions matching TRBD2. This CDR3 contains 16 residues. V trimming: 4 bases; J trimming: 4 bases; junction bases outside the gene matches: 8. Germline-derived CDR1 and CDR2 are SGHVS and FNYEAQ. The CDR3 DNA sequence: TGTGCCAGCAGCTCGATAGCGGGAGGGCTCGGAGAGACCCAGTACTTC. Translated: CASSSIAGGLGETQYF.

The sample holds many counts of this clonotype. In DNA form, the CDR3 reads TGTGCCAGCAGGGGCCAAAATCAGCCCCAGCATTTT. This translates into CASRGQNQPQHF. The chain combines TRBV2 with TRBJ1-5; D gene uncertain. The V gene's germline CDR1 is SNHLY and CDR2 FYNNEI. The CDR3 sequence is 12 residues long. With 6 bases removed from V and 4 bases from J, the gap between germline ends came to 7 bases.

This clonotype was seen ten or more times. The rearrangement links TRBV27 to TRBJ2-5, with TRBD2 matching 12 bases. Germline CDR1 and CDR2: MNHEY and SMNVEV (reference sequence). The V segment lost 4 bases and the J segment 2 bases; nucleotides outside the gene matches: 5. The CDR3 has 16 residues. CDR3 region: CASSSSGRAGQETQYF. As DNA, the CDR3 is TGTGCCAGCAGTTCTAGCGGGAGGGCCGGGCAAGAGACCCAGTACTTC.

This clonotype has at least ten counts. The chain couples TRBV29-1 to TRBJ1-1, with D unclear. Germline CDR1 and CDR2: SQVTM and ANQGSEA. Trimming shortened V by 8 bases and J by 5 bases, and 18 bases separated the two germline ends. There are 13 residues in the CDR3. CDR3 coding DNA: TGCAGCTGCGAAGCCAGCTCAAGAACTGAAGCTTTCTTT. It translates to CSCEASSRTEAFF.

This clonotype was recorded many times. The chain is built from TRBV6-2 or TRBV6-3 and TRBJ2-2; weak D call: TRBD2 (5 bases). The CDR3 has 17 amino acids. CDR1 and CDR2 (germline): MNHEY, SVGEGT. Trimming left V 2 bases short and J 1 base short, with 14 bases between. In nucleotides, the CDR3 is TGTGCCAGCAGTTACCGAGCGGTACACCAGAACACCGGGGAGCTGTTTTTT. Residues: CASSYRAVHQNTGELFF.

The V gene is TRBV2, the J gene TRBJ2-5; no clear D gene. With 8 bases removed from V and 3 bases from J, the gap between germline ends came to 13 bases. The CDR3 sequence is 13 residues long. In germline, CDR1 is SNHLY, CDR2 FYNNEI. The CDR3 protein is CASFYRPKETQYF. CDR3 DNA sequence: TGTGCCAGCTTTTACCGGCCCAAAGAGACCCAGTACTTC. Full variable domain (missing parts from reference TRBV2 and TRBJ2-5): EPEVTQTPSHQVTQMGQEVILRCVPISNHLYFYWYRQILGQKVEFLVSFYNNEISEKSEIFDDQFSVERPDGSNFTLKIRSTKLEDSAMYFCASFYRPKETQYFGPGTRLLVL.

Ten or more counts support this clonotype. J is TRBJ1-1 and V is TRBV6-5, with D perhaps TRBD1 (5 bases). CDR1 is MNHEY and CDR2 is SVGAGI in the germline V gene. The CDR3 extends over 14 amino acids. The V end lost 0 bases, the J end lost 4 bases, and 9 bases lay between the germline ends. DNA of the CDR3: TGTGCCAGCAGTTACTCGAGGGGTGCCACTGAAGCTTTCTTT. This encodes CASSYSRGATEAFF.

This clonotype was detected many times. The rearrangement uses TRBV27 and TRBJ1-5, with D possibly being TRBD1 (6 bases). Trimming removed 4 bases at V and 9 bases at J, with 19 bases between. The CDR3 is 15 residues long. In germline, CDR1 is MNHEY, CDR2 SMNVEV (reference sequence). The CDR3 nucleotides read TGTGCCAGCAGTTCAGAAAGGGGGGGTGGGCGGCCCCAGCATTTT. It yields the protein CASSSERGGGRPQHF.

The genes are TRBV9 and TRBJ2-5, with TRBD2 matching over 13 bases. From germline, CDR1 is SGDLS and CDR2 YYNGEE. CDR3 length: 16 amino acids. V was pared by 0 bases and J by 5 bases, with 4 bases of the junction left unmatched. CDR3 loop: CASSVDGLAGVETQYF. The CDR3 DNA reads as TGTGCCAGCAGCGTAGATGGACTAGCGGGAGTCGAGACCCAGTACTTC.

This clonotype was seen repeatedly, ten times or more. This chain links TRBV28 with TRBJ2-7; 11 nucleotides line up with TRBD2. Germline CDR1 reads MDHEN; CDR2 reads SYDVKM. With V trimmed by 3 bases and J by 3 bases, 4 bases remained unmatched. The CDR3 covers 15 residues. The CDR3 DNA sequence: TGTGCCAGCAGTTTGCAACTAGCGGGAGTCTACGAGCAGTACTTC. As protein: CASSLQLAGVYEQYF.

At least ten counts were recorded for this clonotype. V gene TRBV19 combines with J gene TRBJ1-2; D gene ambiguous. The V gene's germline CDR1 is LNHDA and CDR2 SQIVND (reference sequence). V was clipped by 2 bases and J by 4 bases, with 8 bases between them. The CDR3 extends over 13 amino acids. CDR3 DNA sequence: TGTGCCAGTAGTATAAGTGAGGGCTATGGCTACACCTTC. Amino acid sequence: CASSISEGYGYTF.

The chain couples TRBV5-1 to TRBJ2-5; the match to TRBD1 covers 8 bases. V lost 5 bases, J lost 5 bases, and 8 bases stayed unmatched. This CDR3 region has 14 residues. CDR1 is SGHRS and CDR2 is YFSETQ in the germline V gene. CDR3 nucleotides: TGCGCCAGCAGGGCTGACAGGGGACGGGAGACCCAGTACTTC. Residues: CASRADRGRETQYF.

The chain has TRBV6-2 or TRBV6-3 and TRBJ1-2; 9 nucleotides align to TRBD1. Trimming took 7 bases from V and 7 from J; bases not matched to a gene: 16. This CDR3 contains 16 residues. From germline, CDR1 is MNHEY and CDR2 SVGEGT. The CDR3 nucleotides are TGTGCCAGCACCCCTTCGGGGGACAGGGTCAGAGGTGGCTACACCTTC. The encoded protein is CASTPSGDRVRGGYTF.

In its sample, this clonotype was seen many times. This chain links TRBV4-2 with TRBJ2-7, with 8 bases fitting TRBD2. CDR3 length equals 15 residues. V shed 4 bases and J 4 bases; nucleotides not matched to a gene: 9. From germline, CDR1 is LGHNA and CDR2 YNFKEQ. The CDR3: CASSRGGREEYEQYF. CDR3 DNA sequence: TGTGCCAGCAGCCGAGGGGGGCGGGAGGAATACGAGCAGTACTTC.

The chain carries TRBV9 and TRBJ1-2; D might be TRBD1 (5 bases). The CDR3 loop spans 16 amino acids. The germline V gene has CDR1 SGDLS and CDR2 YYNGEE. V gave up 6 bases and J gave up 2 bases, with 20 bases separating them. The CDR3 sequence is CASTPGPGGSNYGYTF. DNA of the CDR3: TGTGCCAGCACCCCGGGACCGGGGGGGAGCAACTATGGCTACACCTTC.

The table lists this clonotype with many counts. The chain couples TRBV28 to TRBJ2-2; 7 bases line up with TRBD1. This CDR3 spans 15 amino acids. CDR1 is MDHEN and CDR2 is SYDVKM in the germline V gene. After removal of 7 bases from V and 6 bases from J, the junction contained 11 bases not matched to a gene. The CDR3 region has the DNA TGTGCCAGCAACCCGGGGCAGGGGGAGCCCGGGGAGCTGTTTTTT. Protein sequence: CASNPGQGEPGELFF. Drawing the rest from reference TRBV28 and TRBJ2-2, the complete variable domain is DVKVTQSSRYLVKRTGEKVFLECVQDMDHENMFWYRQDPGLGLRLIYFSYDVKMKEKGDIPEGYSVSREKKERFSLILESASTNQTSMYLCASNPGQGEPGELFFGEGSRLTVL.